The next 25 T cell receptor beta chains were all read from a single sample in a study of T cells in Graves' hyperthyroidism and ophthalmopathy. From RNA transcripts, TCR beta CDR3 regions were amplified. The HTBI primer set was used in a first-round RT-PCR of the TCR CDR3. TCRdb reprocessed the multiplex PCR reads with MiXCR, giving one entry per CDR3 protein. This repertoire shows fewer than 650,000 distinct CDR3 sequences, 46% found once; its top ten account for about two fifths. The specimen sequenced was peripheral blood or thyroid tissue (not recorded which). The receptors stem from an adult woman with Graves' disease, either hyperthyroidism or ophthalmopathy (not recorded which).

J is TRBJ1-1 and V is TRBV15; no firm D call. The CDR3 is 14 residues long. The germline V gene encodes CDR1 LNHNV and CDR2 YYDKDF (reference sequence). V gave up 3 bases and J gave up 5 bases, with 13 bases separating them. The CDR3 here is CATSSPGSTTEAFF. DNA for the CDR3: TGTGCCACCAGCAGCCCCGGGAGCACGACTGAAGCTTTCTTT.

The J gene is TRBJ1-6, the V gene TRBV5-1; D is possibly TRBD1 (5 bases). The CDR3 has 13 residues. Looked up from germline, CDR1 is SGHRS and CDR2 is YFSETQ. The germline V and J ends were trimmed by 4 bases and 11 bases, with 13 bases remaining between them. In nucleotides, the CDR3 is TGCGCCAGCAGCGAACGGGGCGGGCCACCCCTCCACTTT. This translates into CASSERGGPPLHF.

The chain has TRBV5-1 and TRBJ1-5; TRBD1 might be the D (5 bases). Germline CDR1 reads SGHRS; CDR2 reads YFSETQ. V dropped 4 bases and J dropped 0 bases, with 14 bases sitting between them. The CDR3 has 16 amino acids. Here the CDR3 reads CASSPGGKGSNQPQHF. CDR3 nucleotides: TGCGCCAGCAGCCCGGGGGGAAAAGGTAGCAATCAGCCCCAGCATTTT.

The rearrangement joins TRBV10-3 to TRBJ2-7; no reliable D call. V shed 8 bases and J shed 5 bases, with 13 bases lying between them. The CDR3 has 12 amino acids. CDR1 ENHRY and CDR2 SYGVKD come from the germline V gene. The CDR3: CAIRSTVNEQYF. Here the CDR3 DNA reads TGTGCCATCCGGTCCACGGTGAACGAGCAGTACTTC.

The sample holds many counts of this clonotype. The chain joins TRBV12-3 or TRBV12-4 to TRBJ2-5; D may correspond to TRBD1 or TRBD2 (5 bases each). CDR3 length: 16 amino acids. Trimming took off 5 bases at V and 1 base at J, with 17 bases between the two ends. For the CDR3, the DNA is TGTGCCAGCAGTCCGGGGCCCCACAGATTCCAAGAGACCCAGTACTTC. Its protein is CASSPGPHRFQETQYF.

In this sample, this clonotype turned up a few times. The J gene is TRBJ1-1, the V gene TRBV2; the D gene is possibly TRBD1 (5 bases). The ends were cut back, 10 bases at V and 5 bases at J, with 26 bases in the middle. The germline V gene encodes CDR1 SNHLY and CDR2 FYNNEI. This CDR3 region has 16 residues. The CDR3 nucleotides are TGTGCCACCTCTCACCCGAAGGGGCAGGAGATGACTGAAGCTTTCTTT. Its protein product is CATSHPKGQEMTEAFF.

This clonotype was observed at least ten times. Written as DNA, the CDR3 is TGTGCCAGCAGTTTACGACAGGGGATCCAAGAGACCCAGTACTTC. This codes for CASSLRQGIQETQYF. The genes are TRBV12-3 or TRBV12-4 and TRBJ2-5; 8 bases line up with TRBD1. This CDR3 has 15 amino acids. V was pared by 2 bases and J by 1 base, with 3 bases of the junction left unmatched.

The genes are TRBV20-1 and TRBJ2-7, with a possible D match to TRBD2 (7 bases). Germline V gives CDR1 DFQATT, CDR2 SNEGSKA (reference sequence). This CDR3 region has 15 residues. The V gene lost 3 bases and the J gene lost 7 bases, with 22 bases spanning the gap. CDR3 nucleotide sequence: TGCAGTGCTAGCAGAAGGGGGGGGGGGGATGAGGAGCAGTACTTC. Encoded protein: CSASRRGGGDEEQYF.

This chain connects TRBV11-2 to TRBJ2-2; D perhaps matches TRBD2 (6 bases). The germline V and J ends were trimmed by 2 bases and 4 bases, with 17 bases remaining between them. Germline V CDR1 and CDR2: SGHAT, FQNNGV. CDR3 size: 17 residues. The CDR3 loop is CASSLIGGAVVTGELFF. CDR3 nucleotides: TGTGCCAGCAGCTTAATAGGCGGGGCAGTGGTCACCGGGGAGCTGTTTTTT.

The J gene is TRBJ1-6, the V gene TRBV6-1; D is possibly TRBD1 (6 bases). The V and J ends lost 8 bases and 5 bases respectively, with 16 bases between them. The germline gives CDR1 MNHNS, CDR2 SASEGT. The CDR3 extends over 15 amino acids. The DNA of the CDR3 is TGTGCCAGCTCACCTGGGACACCTAATAATTCACCCCTCCACTTT. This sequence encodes CASSPGTPNNSPLHF.

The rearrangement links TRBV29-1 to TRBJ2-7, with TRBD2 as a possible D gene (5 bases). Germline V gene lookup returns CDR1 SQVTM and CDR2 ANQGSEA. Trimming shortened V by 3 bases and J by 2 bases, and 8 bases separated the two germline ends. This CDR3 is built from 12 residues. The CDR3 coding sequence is TGCAGCGTTGATTCGGGAACCTACGAGCAGTACTTC. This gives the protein CSVDSGTYEQYF.

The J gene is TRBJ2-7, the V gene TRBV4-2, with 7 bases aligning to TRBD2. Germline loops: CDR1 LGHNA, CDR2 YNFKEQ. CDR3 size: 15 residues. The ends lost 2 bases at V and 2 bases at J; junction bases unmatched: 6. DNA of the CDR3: TGTGCCAGCAGCCAAACTAGCGACACCACCTACGAGCAGTACTTC. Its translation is CASSQTSDTTYEQYF.

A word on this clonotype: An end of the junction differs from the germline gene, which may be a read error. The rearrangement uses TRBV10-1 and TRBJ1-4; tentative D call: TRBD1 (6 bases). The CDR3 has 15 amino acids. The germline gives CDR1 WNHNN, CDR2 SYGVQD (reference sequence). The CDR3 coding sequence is TGCACCAGCAGTGAGTGGGGGGACACGAGTGAAAAACTGTTTTTT. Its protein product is CTSSEWGDTSEKLFF.

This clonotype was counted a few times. CDR3 bases: TGTGCCAGCATCTTGGGACAGGGGCGCTACGAGCAGTACTTC. It encodes CASILGQGRYEQYF. The J gene is TRBJ2-7, the V gene TRBV7-9; 10 bases fit TRBD1. Per germline, CDR1 SEHNR and CDR2 FQNEAQ (reference sequence). Losses at the gene ends were 7 bases for V and 3 bases for J; bases not matched to a gene: 6. This CDR3 has 14 amino acids.

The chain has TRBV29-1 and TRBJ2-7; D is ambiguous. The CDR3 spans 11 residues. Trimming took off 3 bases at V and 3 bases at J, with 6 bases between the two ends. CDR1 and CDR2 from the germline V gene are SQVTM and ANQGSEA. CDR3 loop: CSVEVGYEQYF. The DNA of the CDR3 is TGCAGCGTTGAGGTTGGCTACGAGCAGTACTTC.

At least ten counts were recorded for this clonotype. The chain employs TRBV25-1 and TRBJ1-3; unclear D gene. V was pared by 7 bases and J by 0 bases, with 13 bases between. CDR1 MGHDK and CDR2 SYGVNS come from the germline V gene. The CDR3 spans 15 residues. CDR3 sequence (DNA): TGTGCCAGCACCCAATCGAGTTTCTCTGGAAACACCATATATTTT. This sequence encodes CASTQSSFSGNTIYF.

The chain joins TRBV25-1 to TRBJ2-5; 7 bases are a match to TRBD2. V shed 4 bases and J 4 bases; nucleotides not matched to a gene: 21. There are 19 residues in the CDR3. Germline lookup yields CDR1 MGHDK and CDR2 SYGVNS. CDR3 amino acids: CASSASTLMVRGSRETQYF. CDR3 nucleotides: TGTGCCAGCAGTGCTAGTACCCTTATGGTACGCGGGAGCAGAGAGACCCAGTACTTC. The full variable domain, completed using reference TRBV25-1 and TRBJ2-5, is EADIYQTPRYLVIGTGKKITLECSQTMGHDKMYWYQQDPGMELHLIHYSYGVNSTEKGDLSSESTVSRIRTEHFPLTLESARPSHTSQYLCASSASTLMVRGSRETQYFGPGTRLLVL.

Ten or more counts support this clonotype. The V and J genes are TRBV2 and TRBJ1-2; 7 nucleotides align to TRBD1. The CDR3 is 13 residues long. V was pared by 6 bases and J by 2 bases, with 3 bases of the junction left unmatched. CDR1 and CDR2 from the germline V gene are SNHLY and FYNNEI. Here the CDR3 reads CASRGDRNYGYTF. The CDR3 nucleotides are TGTGCCAGCAGGGGGGACAGAAACTATGGCTACACCTTC.

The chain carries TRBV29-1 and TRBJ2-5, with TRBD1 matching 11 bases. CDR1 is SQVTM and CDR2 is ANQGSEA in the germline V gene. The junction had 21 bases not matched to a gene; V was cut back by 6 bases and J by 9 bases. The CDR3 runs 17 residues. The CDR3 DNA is TGCAGCGTACTACGGCAAACCGGGACAGGGGGATTTAGGGCCCAGTACTTC. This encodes CSVLRQTGTGGFRAQYF.

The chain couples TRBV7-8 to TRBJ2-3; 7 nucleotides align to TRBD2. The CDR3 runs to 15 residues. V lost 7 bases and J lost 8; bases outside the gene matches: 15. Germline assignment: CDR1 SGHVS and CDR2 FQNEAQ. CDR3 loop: CASTYSGRSAGTQYF. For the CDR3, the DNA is TGTGCCAGCACCTACTCCGGGAGGTCGGCAGGTACGCAGTATTTT.

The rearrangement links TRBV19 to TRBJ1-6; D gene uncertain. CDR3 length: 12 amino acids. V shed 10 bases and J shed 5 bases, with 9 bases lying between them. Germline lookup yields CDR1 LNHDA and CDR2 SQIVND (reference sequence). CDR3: CATGLNNSPLHF. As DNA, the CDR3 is TGTGCCACCGGACTTAATAATTCACCCCTCCACTTT. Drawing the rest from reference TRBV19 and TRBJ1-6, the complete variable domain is DGGITQSPKYLFRKEGQNVTLSCEQNLNHDAMYWYRQDPGQGLRLIYYSQIVNDFQKGDIAEGYSVSREKKESFPLTVTSAQKNPTAFYLCATGLNNSPLHFGNGTRLTVT.

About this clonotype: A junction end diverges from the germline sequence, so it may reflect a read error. CDR3 sequence: CASSPRTARTIVF. CDR3 coding DNA: TGTGCCAGCAGTCCCCGAACGGCCCGGACTATCGTCTTC. The rearrangement joins TRBV6-5 to TRBJ2-7, with a possible D match to TRBD2 (6 bases). The CDR3 runs to 13 residues. The germline V gene has CDR1 MNHEY and CDR2 SVGAGI.

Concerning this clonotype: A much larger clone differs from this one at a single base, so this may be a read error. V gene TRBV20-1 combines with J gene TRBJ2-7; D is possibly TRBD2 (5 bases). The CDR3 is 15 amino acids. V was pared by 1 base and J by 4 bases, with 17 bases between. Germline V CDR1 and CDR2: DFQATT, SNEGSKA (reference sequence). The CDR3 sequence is CSARADPESGYEQYF. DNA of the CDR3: TGCAGTGCTAGAGCCGACCCGGAGTCGGGGTACGAGCAGTACTTC.

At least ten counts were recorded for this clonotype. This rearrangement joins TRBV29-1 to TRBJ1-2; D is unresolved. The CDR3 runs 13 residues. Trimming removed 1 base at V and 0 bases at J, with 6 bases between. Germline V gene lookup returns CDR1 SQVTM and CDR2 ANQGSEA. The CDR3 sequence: CSVEGRTNYGYTF. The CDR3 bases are TGCAGCGTTGAAGGCCGGACTAACTATGGCTACACCTTC.

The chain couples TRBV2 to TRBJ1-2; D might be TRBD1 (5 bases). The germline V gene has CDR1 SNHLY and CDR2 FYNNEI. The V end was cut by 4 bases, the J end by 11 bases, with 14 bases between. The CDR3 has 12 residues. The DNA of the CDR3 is TGTGCCAGCAGTGGTACAGGTCCGGGGTACACCTTC. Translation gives CASSGTGPGYTF. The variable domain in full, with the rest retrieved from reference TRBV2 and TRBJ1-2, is EPEVTQTPSHQVTQMGQEVILRCVPISNHLYFYWYRQILGQKVEFLVSFYNNEISEKSEIFDDQFSVERPDGSNFTLKIRSTKLEDSAMYFCASSGTGPGYTFGSGTRLTVV.